The rows below give T cell receptor beta chains drawn from one sample of a study of Ad26.COV2.S vaccination and SARS-CoV-2 variants. This table comes from immunoSEQ multiplex PCR, and its TCRdb copy is limited to in-frame clones, with some not included. The sample has hundreds of thousands of clones; 92% are singletons. This sample comprised peripheral blood, obtained in a trial of Ad26.COV2.S vaccine versus placebo. The receptors shown here come from a person aged 18-60 years who received the Ad26.COV2.S COVID-19 vaccine or a placebo. The CDR3 runs from the conserved cysteine through the conserved F or W. Each record gives: D gene, V gene, clone size, J gene, CDR3 protein, CDR3 DNA. D genes are given only for firm matches. A clone size is listed for some rows: how often the clone was seen (once, few, many), or a class if it is expanded.

>TRBD2|TRBV19|-|TRBJ2-4
CASSGGAAKNIQYF
TGTGCCAGTAGCGGGGGGGCGGCCAAAAACATTCAGTACTTC
>-|TRBV4-3|-|TRBJ1-2
CASSLGRNYGYTF
TGCGCCAGCAGCCTGGGACGGAACTATGGCTACACCTTC
>-|TRBV6-1|-|TRBJ2-7
CASSEALRLGEQYF
TGTGCCAGCAGTGAAGCGCTTCGTCTGGGGGAGCAGTACTTC
>-|TRBV7-9|-|TRBJ1-2
CASSLAQFNGYTF
TGTGCCAGCAGCTTAGCACAATTCAATGGCTACACCTTC
>TRBD1|TRBV15|few|TRBJ2-7
CATSRNRDSSYEQYF
TGTGCCACCAGCAGAAACCGGGACAGTTCCTACGAGCAGTACTTC
>-|TRBV29-1|-|TRBJ2-1
CSVGSGSPYNEQFF
TGCAGCGTTGGATCAGGGTCCCCCTACAATGAGCAGTTCTTC
>-|TRBV11-2|-|TRBJ1-2
CASSLAGPPYGYTF
TGTGCCAGCAGCTTAGCGGGCCCCCCCTATGGCTACACCTTC
>-|TRBV6-6|-|TRBJ1-1
CASSLKLYTEAFF
TGTGCCAGCAGTTTAAAACTATACACTGAAGCTTTCTTT
>-|TRBV6-2/TRBV6-3|-|TRBJ1-2
CASSPGYGYTF
TGTGCCAGCAGCCCAGGGTATGGCTACACCTTC
>TRBD2|TRBV5-4|-|TRBJ2-7
CASSYMGRGEIFSEEQYF
TGTGCCAGCAGCTACATGGGACGGGGGGAAATATTCTCGGAGGAGCAGTACTTC
>-|TRBV30|-|TRBJ2-2
CAWSVMEGYRGTGELFF
TGTGCCTGGAGTGTAATGGAAGGGTATCGGGGAACCGGGGAGCTGTTTTTT
>TRBD2|TRBV6-2/TRBV6-3|-|TRBJ2-3
CASSWTSDTQYF
TGTGCCAGCAGCTGGACTAGCGATACGCAGTATTTT
>TRBD1|TRBV5-4|-|TRBJ1-2
CASSLSTGGGYTF
TGTGCCAGCAGCTTGTCGACAGGGGGTGGCTACACCTTC
>-|TRBV7-2|-|TRBJ2-1
CASSSAGRFNEQFF
TGTGCCAGCAGCTCGGCAGGTCGGTTCAATGAGCAGTTCTTC
>TRBD1|TRBV7-2|-|TRBJ2-5
CASSPDGQVETQYF
TGTGCCAGCAGCCCCGACGGACAGGTCGAGACCCAGTACTTC
>-|TRBV10-1|-|TRBJ2-5
CASSAGWGETQYF
TGCGCCAGCAGTGCAGGTTGGGGAGAGACCCAGTACTTC
>-|TRBV4-2|-|TRBJ1-2
CASSQDTGPGYGYTF
TGTGCCAGCAGCCAAGATACTGGACCAGGCTATGGCTACACCTTC
>-|TRBV18|-|TRBJ1-4
CASSPPERGELFF
TGTGCCAGCTCACCACCGGAGCGGGGAGAACTGTTTTTT
>-|TRBV6-2/TRBV6-3|-|TRBJ2-1
CASSLPGAEQFF
TGTGCCAGCAGTCTGCCCGGGGCTGAGCAGTTCTTC
>TRBD1|TRBV27|-|TRBJ2-7
CASSSSGQALYEQYF
TGTGCCAGCAGTTCCTCGGGACAGGCTCTCTACGAGCAGTACTTC
>-|TRBV6-1|-|TRBJ1-2
CASSDGRVSANYGYTF
TGTGCCAGCAGTGATGGTAGGGTTTCAGCTAACTATGGCTACACCTTC
>-|TRBV7-9|-|TRBJ2-1
CASSLGSGAPYNEQFF
TGTGCCAGCAGCTTAGGTTCAGGGGCCCCCTACAATGAGCAGTTCTTC
>-|TRBV4-1|-|TRBJ2-1
CASSRVPGPYNEQFF
TGCGCCAGCAGCCGCGTACCCGGGCCCTACAATGAGCAGTTCTTC
>-|TRBV10-3|-|TRBJ1-5
CAISETDYSNQPQHF
TGTGCCATCAGTGAGACAGACTATAGCAATCAGCCCCAGCATTTT
>-|TRBV2|-|TRBJ2-1
CASSVLGGSYNEQFF
TGTGCCAGCAGCGTTTTGGGGGGCTCCTACAATGAGCAGTTCTTC
>-|TRBV5-6|-|TRBJ1-2
CASSLAFSPGANYGYTF
TGTGCCAGCAGCTTGGCCTTCTCTCCTGGGGCTAACTATGGCTACACCTTC